These 2 T cell receptor beta chains were sequenced from one sample in a study of T cell repertoires in cytomegalovirus infection. Using its own MiXCR run on the reads, TCRdb lists one record per CDR3 protein. This sample has 150,000 to 200,000 distinct CDR3 sequences; approximately 9.7% occur once, and the top ten carry approximately 4.2%. The sequenced material came from PBMCs. Source of these receptors: a human donor in good health (CMV status not recorded). Some clones in this sample may be carry-over from other donors' samples.

This clonotype was seen repeatedly, ten times or more. This chain joins TRBV4-3 and TRBJ2-1; 8 bases align to TRBD2. The V and J ends lost 0 bases and 13 bases, in that order; junction bases with no gene match: 8. Germline CDR1 is LGHNA and CDR2 is YSLEER. The length of the CDR3 is 14 residues. CDR3 in amino acids: CASSQDLSGGTQFF. CDR3 nucleotide sequence: TGCGCCAGCAGCCAAGATTTAAGCGGGGGTACCCAGTTCTTC.

Ten or more counts support this clonotype. The chain combines TRBV7-8 with TRBJ2-1; possibly TRBD1 for D (6 bases). CDR3 size: 13 residues. The germline V gene has CDR1 SGHVS and CDR2 FQNEAQ. V was pared by 5 bases and J by 7 bases, with 12 bases between. The CDR3 DNA follows: TGTGCCAGCAGCAGGCAGGGGCGAAATGAGCAGTTCTTC. This encodes CASSRQGRNEQFF.